Below, 28 T cell receptor beta chains from the same sample are listed, as sequenced in a study of beta chain features in type 1 diabetes. Expressed TCRB transcripts were sequenced because the entire RNA isolate underwent reverse transcription. Assay used: immunoSEQ multiplex PCR; TCRdb lists only in-frame clones, some missing. The sample contains 200,000 to 250,000 clones, 9.6% of which appear only once. Material: naive CD4+ T cells from blood. These receptors were obtained from a woman younger than 30 in good health.

The chain carries TRBV30 and TRBJ2-1, with D possibly matching TRBD2 (7 bases). CDR1 is GTSNPN, CDR2 SVGIG, per germline (reference sequence). The CDR3 has 13 amino acids. The V end was cut by 0 bases, the J end by 9 bases, with 12 bases between. This CDR3 reads CAWSVVGGGEQFF. The CDR3 DNA reads TGTGCCTGGAGTGTTGTAGGGGGGGGTGAGCAGTTCTTC.

This clone was recorded at least ten times. The chain recombines TRBV7-2 with TRBJ2-7; possible D gene TRBD2, 5 bases. The CDR3 contains 13 residues. V gave up 5 bases and J gave up 9 bases, with 17 bases separating them. CDR1 and CDR2 (germline): SGHTA, FQGNSA. As DNA, the CDR3 is TGTGCCAGCAGCCTTATGACTACTGCCGGGCAGTACTTC. Its protein is CASSLMTTAGQYF.

This clone appeared a few times. This chain joins TRBV29-1 and TRBJ2-7; the D gene is possibly TRBD1 (6 bases). V was pared by 3 bases and J by 8 bases, with 17 bases between. CDR1 is SQVTM, CDR2 ANQGSEA, per germline. This CDR3 region has 13 residues. CDR3 loop: CSVDSPPTGQQYF. In DNA, the CDR3 is TGCAGCGTTGACAGCCCCCCGACAGGCCAGCAGTACTTC.

This clone has just a few counts. The chain joins TRBV15 to TRBJ1-5; tentatively, D is TRBD1 (5 bases). The V and J ends lost 0 bases and 6 bases respectively, with 12 bases between them. This CDR3 has 15 residues. Germline CDR1 reads LNHNV; CDR2 reads YYDKDF (reference sequence). The CDR3 region is CATSRDQSGLQPQHF. DNA of the CDR3: TGTGCCACCAGCAGAGATCAATCAGGGCTTCAGCCCCAGCATTTT.

A few counts support this clone. The chain employs TRBV2 and TRBJ2-3; 11 bases align to TRBD1. J was trimmed by 3 bases and V by 6 bases; bases with no gene match: 5. The CDR3 has 15 residues. Germline lookup yields CDR1 SNHLY and CDR2 FYNNEI. CDR3: CASRKDRGRTDTQYF. The DNA for the CDR3 is TGTGCCAGCAGAAAGGACAGGGGGCGGACAGATACGCAGTATTTT.

This clone was detected only a few times. The genes are TRBV7-8 and TRBJ2-7; 7 nucleotides align to TRBD1. This CDR3 is built from 13 residues. From germline, CDR1 is SGHVS and CDR2 FQNEAQ. With V trimmed by 6 bases and J by 6 bases, 8 bases remained unmatched. CDR3 in DNA: TGTGCCAGCAGTCTACGACAGGGAACCGAGCAGTACTTC. Translation: CASSLRQGTEQYF.

This clone was seen a few times. This CDR3 is CASSLARTGGLETEAFF. The CDR3 DNA sequence: TGTGCCAGCAGCTTAGCGAGAACAGGGGGCCTGGAAACTGAAGCTTTCTTT. This chain uses TRBV7-8 with TRBJ1-1; TRBD1 matches 9 bases. The germline gives CDR1 SGHVS, CDR2 FQNEAQ. Trimming removed 0 bases from V and 5 bases from J; junction bases left unmatched: 10. The CDR3 covers 17 residues. The full variable domain, completed using reference TRBV7-8 and TRBJ1-1, is GAGVSQSPRYKVAKRGQDVALRCDPISGHVSLFWYQQALGQGPEFLTYFQNEAQLDKSGLPSDRFFAERPEGSVSTLKIQRTQQEDSAVYLCASSLARTGGLETEAFFGQGTRLTVV.

This clone showed up just a few times. The V and J genes are TRBV5-1 and TRBJ1-2; 7 bases line up with TRBD1. Germline lookup yields CDR1 SGHRS and CDR2 YFSETQ. The CDR3 has 14 residues. After removal of 4 bases from V and 4 bases from J, the junction contained 7 bases not matched to a gene. The CDR3 DNA sequence: TGCGCCAGCAGCCCCGGACAGGACAGCTATGGCTACACCTTC. Amino acids: CASSPGQDSYGYTF.

The CDR3 DNA reads as TGTGCCAGCAGCCCCCGTAGCGGGGGGGCCAGGGAGACCCAGTACTTC. Amino acids: CASSPRSGGARETQYF. The chain uses TRBV9 and TRBJ2-5; TRBD2 aligns across 11 bases. CDR1 SGDLS and CDR2 YYNGEE come from the germline V gene. V dropped 4 bases and J dropped 5; count of bases not matched to a gene: 10. This CDR3 spans 16 amino acids.

This clone came up a few times. The V and J genes are TRBV2 and TRBJ2-4; 10 nucleotides line up with TRBD1. CDR1 is SNHLY, CDR2 FYNNEI, per germline. CDR3 size: 21 residues. V lost 7 bases and J lost 0; bases outside the gene matches: 21. Written as DNA, the CDR3 is TGTGCCAGCAAGGGAGGGTTTTTGGGACAGGGGTCTCCTTTAGCCAAAAACATTCAGTACTTC. Its protein product is CASKGGFLGQGSPLAKNIQYF.

This chain joins TRBV4-1 and TRBJ2-1; D may be TRBD2 (6 bases). The CDR3 contains 15 residues. The V gene's germline CDR1 is MGHRA and CDR2 YSYEKL. V was shortened by 3 bases and J by 7 bases, with 16 bases between the two germline ends. The CDR3 protein is CASSQVVWGVNEQFF. CDR3 coding DNA: TGCGCCAGCAGCCAGGTGGTTTGGGGGGTTAATGAGCAGTTCTTC.

The chain links TRBV10-3 to TRBJ1-1; D gene ambiguous. The CDR3 consists of 13 residues. Germline lookup yields CDR1 ENHRY and CDR2 SYGVKD. Trimming left V 5 bases short and J 1 base short, with 8 bases between. CDR3 in DNA: TGTGCCATCAGTTGGGAGCCGAACACTGAAGCTTTCTTT. This translates into CAISWEPNTEAFF.

This clone has at least ten counts. In nucleotides, the CDR3 is TGTGCCAGCAGCGTAGACAGGCTGTCCAATTCACCCCTCCACTTT. It yields the protein CASSVDRLSNSPLHF. The J gene is TRBJ1-6, the V gene TRBV9, with D possibly being TRBD1 (5 bases). Deletions cut 0 bases from V and 7 bases from J, with 11 bases between. Per the germline V gene, CDR1 is SGDLS and CDR2 is YYNGEE. The CDR3 totals 15 residues.

A few counts support this clone. V gene TRBV4-1 combines with J gene TRBJ2-7, with 8 positions matching TRBD1. J gave up 2 bases and V 2 bases, and 5 bases lay outside the gene matches. This CDR3 spans 15 amino acids. Germline V gene lookup returns CDR1 MGHRA and CDR2 YSYEKL. For the CDR3, the DNA is TGCGCCAGCAGCCAACTCAGGGGGCCCCCCTACGAGCAGTACTTC. This gives the protein CASSQLRGPPYEQYF.

To note about this clone: The CDR3 ends on some other residue instead of the conserved phenylalanine or tryptophan, so this is likely a read error. The limits of the CDR3 on the DNA are not certain, so only TCRdb's listed CDR3 is given. CDR3 region: CATSREGTGPIKL. This chain joins TRBV15 and TRBJ1-5; the table's D call, TRBD1, has no DNA check behind it. Germline values: CDR1 LNHNV, CDR2 YYDKDF (reference sequence). The CDR3 has 13 amino acids, counting both end residues.

This clone has only a few counts. The rearrangement links TRBV30 to TRBJ1-5; 7 positions match TRBD1. This CDR3 spans 14 amino acids. Germline V gene data show CDR1 as GTSNPN and CDR2 as SVGIG (reference sequence). Trimming removed 5 bases from V and 6 bases from J; junction bases left unmatched: 10. CDR3 coding DNA: TGTGCCTGGTCCGCAGGAGGGGGCAGTCAGCCCCAGCATTTT. It is translated as CAWSAGGGSQPQHF.

The V and J genes are TRBV5-1 and TRBJ1-2; tentatively, D is TRBD1 (5 bases). V shed 6 bases and J shed 6 bases, with 27 bases lying between them. The CDR3 covers 17 residues. Germline V gives CDR1 SGHRS, CDR2 YFSETQ. CDR3 in amino acids: CASTPTWQGKGSHGYTF. In DNA form, the CDR3 reads TGCGCCAGCACTCCTACCTGGCAGGGAAAGGGATCACATGGCTACACCTTC.

This clone was found a few times. The chain uses TRBV4-1 and TRBJ1-1; 8 bases align to TRBD1. The CDR3 length is 19 residues. Germline values: CDR1 MGHRA, CDR2 YSYEKL. Trimming cost V 4 bases and J 0 bases; bases outside gene matches: 16. The CDR3 DNA sequence: TGCGCCAGCAGCCCGGAAAAGGGACAGGAATACGGGGTGAACACTGAAGCTTTCTTT. Translated, it gives CASSPEKGQEYGVNTEAFF.

The rearrangement links TRBV5-5 to TRBJ2-1; 9 bases agree with TRBD2. Germline V gene sequence: CDR1 SGHKS, CDR2 YYEKEE (reference sequence). After removal of 2 bases from V and 8 bases from J, the junction contained 8 bases not matched to a gene. The CDR3 runs 15 residues. CDR3 sequence: CASSFIAGGFDEQFF. The CDR3 DNA follows: TGTGCCAGCAGCTTCATTGCGGGAGGGTTCGATGAGCAGTTCTTC.

V and J are TRBV29-1 and TRBJ2-7, with TRBD2 as a possible D gene (6 bases). The CDR3 totals 13 residues. Germline loops: CDR1 SQVTM, CDR2 ANQGSEA. Trimming stripped 4 bases from V and 2 bases from J, with 12 bases between. The CDR3 nucleotides read TGCAGCGTTGCATTTCGCGGGACCTACGAGCAGTACTTC. It codes for CSVAFRGTYEQYF.

The rearrangement links TRBV27 to TRBJ2-3; 8 nucleotides line up with TRBD2. This CDR3 has 16 amino acids. V lost 6 bases, J lost 5 bases, and 13 bases stayed unmatched. The V gene's germline CDR1 is MNHEY and CDR2 SMNVEV (reference sequence). CDR3 DNA sequence: TGTGCCAGCAGCCGTCCCGCGGGGGGACTTGGAGATACGCAGTATTTT. Encoded protein: CASSRPAGGLGDTQYF.

This clone showed up just a few times. The chain uses TRBV5-6 and TRBJ2-1, with 9 positions matching TRBD2. This CDR3 region has 17 residues. Trimming cost V 2 bases and J 6 bases; bases outside gene matches: 12. Germline V CDR1 and CDR2: SGHDT, YYEEEE. The CDR3 loop reads CASSFGGRAYPGNEQFF. DNA of the CDR3: TGTGCCAGCAGCTTTGGCGGGAGGGCCTATCCCGGCAATGAGCAGTTCTTC.

This clone was detected a few times. The DNA for the CDR3 is TGTGCCAGCAGTGAGGGAGTTTACACTGAAGCTTTCTTT. As protein: CASSEGVYTEAFF. V and J are TRBV6-4 and TRBJ1-1; no firm D call. V was trimmed by 3 bases and J by 3 bases, leaving 8 bases between them. CDR1 and CDR2 (germline): MRHNA, SNTAGT. The CDR3 runs to 13 residues.

V is TRBV19 and J is TRBJ1-4, with D possibly TRBD1 on 6 matching bases. V was cut by 5 bases and J by 5 bases, with 12 bases left in between. The CDR3 spans 14 residues. Germline values: CDR1 LNHDA, CDR2 SQIVND (reference sequence). The CDR3 nucleotides read TGTGCCAGTAGTGTTGGACAGCTAAATGAAAAACTGTTTTTT. Amino acids: CASSVGQLNEKLFF.

This clone turned up a few times. The rearrangement links TRBV6-5 to TRBJ2-1; 7 nucleotides align to TRBD2. Germline loops: CDR1 MNHEY, CDR2 SVGAGI. J was trimmed by 6 bases and V by 8 bases; bases with no gene match: 13. This CDR3 is 15 amino acids long. The CDR3 region has the DNA TGTGCCAGCTTATCAGGACTAGAAAGGGGCAATGAGCAGTTCTTC. Translation: CASLSGLERGNEQFF.

This clone was detected only a few times. The CDR3 loop is CASGGTSTEQYF. Written as DNA, the CDR3 is TGTGCCAGTGGGGGGACTAGCACGGAGCAGTACTTC. The chain recombines TRBV2 with TRBJ2-7, with TRBD2 matching over 9 bases. V lost 9 bases and J lost 7; bases outside the gene matches: 7. The CDR3 consists of 12 residues. Germline V lookup: CDR1 SNHLY, CDR2 FYNNEI.

Only a few counts were recorded for this clone. This chain links TRBV21-1 with TRBJ1-2. TRBV21-1 has pseudogene status. There are 15 residues in the CDR3. For the CDR3, the DNA is TGTGCCAGCAGCAAAGATCCGGGGGCTAACTATGGCTACACCTTC. Its protein is CASSKDPGANYGYTF.

This clone was picked up many times. The rearrangement uses TRBV29-1 and TRBJ2-1, with D perhaps matching TRBD1 (5 bases). This CDR3 is built from 12 residues. Trimming removed 6 bases at V and 6 bases at J, with 12 bases between. Germline values: CDR1 SQVTM, CDR2 ANQGSEA. The DNA of the CDR3 is TGCAGCGTCGACGACAGTCGCAATGAGCAGTTCTTC. This translates into CSVDDSRNEQFF.